This TCR beta chain was found in a study of long-term antiretroviral therapy in people with HIV. Study-wide background: By about a decade, the earliest samples predate the 2015 immediate-ART recommendation. Whole-study results and caveats: Diversity went up after ART and still fell short of transplant donor controls.

No fewer than two post-ART and no fewer than one pre-ART PBMC samples existed for each donor. Among participants with HIV, every one received treatment in the United States. Version v3.0 of the immunoSEQ assay ran at survey level. Some clones are missing from TCRdb's copy, which holds only in-frame ones; the method was immunoSEQ multiplex PCR. The repertoire holds around 21,000 clones, with 88% as singletons. This clone was found a few times. Its specificity is unknown. The CDR3 is 15 amino acids. Germline CDR1 SGHRS, CDR2 YFSETQ. The V and J ends lost 1 base and 7 bases respectively, with 17 bases between them.

Here the sequenced sample was unsorted PBMCs, taken 2.3 years after starting antiretroviral therapy. This sequence joins TRBV5-1 and TRBJ1-1; a possible D gene is TRBD1 (6 bases). The source is a man in his fifties or sixties with HIV. CDR3 bases: TGCGCCAGCAGCTTGACAGGATGGGGGCTGGTTGAAGCTTTCTTT. Protein: CASSLTGWGLVEAFF.